The source of this T cell receptor (beta chain) is a study of blood T cell repertoires in COVID-19. Study as a whole: Samples taken during acute and convalescent COVID-19 were collected in the United States, Italy and Spain. Sample material is recorded as cDNA or gDNA derived from T cells, B-cell-depleted T cells, or PBMCs.

Trimming took 5 bases from V and 9 from J, leaving 14 bases between them. Germline CDR1 reads MNHEY; CDR2 reads SVGAGI. CDR3 length: 14 amino acids. Only in-frame clones appear in the TCRdb table, and some are missing; sequencing was by immunoSEQ multiplex PCR. The data contain about 370,000 clones, 80% to 90% of them seen just once; the ten biggest clones take up roughly 1%. The chain carries TRBV6-5 and TRBJ1-6, with a weak D call TRBD1 (6 bases). The sequence came from a man between 18 and 29 years old who had recovered from COVID-19. Sequenced material: PBMCs or T cells enriched from blood (not recorded which). The CDR3 region is CASSTDSGLSPLHF. Here the CDR3 DNA reads TGTGCCAGCAGTACGGACAGTGGGCTTTCACCCCTCCACTTT.